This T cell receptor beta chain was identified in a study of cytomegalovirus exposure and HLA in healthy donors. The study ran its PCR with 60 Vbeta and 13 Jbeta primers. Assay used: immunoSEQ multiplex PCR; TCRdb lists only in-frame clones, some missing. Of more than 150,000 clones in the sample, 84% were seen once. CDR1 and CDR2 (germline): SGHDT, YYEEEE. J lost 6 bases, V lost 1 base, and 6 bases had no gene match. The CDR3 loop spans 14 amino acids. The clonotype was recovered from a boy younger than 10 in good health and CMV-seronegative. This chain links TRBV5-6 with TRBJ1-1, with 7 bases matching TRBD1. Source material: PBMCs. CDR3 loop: CASSLPHRGAEAFF. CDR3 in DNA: TGTGCCAGCAGCTTGCCCCACAGGGGCGCTGAAGCTTTCTTT.